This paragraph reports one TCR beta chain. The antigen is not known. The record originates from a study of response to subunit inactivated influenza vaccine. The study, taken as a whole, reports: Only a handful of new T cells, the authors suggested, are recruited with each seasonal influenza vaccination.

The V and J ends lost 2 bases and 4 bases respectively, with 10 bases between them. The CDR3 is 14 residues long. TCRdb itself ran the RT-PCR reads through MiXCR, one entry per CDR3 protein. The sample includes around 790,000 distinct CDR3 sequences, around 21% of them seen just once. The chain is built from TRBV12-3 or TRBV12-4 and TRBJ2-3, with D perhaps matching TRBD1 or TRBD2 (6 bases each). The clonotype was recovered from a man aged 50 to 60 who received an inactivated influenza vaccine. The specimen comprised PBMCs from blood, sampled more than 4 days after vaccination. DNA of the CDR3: TGTGCCAGCAGTTTATTTAGGGGGGCAGATACGCAGTATTTT. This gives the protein CASSLFRGADTQYF.